The 14 T cell receptor beta chains in this list originate from one sample, sequenced in a study of T cells in Graves' hyperthyroidism and ophthalmopathy. TCR beta CDR3 regions were amplified from RNA transcripts. During a first-round RT-PCR of the TCR CDR3, the HTBI primer set was used. TCRdb used MiXCR to reprocess the multiplex PCR reads, holding one entry per CDR3 protein. Among some 500,000 distinct CDR3 sequences, over 13% were seen once, and the ten largest hold about 17%. The sequencing input was blood. The receptors were gathered from a woman aged 18-35 years with Graves' hyperthyroidism.

The chain combines TRBV5-4 with TRBJ2-5, with a tentative D call TRBD1 (5 bases). Trimming removed 1 base at V and 4 bases at J, with 11 bases between. Per the germline V gene, CDR1 is SGHNT and CDR2 is YYREEE (reference sequence). This CDR3 region has 14 residues. CDR3 in DNA: TGTGCCAGCAGCTTGATGGGGCAGGCAGAGACCCAGTACTTC. Amino acid sequence: CASSLMGQAETQYF.

A few counts support this clonotype. The V call is TRBV30, the J call TRBJ2-3; tentatively, D is TRBD2 (5 bases). Germline loops: CDR1 GTSNPN, CDR2 SVGIG (reference sequence). The CDR3 spans 13 residues. The V end was cut by 4 bases, the J end by 2 bases, with 10 bases between. CDR3 bases: TGTGCCTGGACCCCGGGGTCCACAGATACGCAGTATTTT. Residues: CAWTPGSTDTQYF.

This clonotype has a count of ten or more. The V gene is TRBV5-1, the J gene TRBJ2-3, with 7 bases identical to TRBD2. V was clipped by 7 bases and J by 2 bases; unmatched bases: 7. Germline CDR1 is SGHRS and CDR2 is YFSETQ. This CDR3 contains 14 residues. DNA of the CDR3: TGCGCCAGCCACCGGGGGGATTCCACAGATACGCAGTATTTT. Translating gives CASHRGDSTDTQYF. The full variable domain, its missing parts supplied by reference TRBV5-1 and TRBJ2-3, is KAGVTQTPRYLIKTRGQQVTLSCSPISGHRSVSWYQQTPGQGLQFLFEYFSETQRNKGNFPGRFSGRQFSNSRSEMNVSTLELGDSALYLCASHRGDSTDTQYFGPGTRLTVL.

V and J are TRBV4-1 and TRBJ2-3, with 8 bases identical to TRBD2. CDR3 length: 16 residues. Unmatched junction bases numbered 2, after V lost 0 bases and J lost 0 bases. Germline V CDR1 and CDR2: MGHRA, YSYEKL. CDR3 sequence reads: CASSQEASGSTDTQYF. For the CDR3, the DNA is TGCGCCAGCAGCCAAGAGGCTAGCGGGAGCACAGATACGCAGTATTTT.

This clonotype was observed at least ten times. This chain links TRBV7-8 with TRBJ2-5; the match to TRBD2 covers 10 bases. The CDR3 consists of 17 residues. The ends lost 5 bases at V and 2 bases at J; junction bases unmatched: 11. Looked up from germline, CDR1 is SGHVS and CDR2 is FQNEAQ. The CDR3 DNA follows: TGTGCCAGCAGCCTTAAAAGCGGGAGGGCCTTGCAAGAGACCCAGTACTTC. It translates to CASSLKSGRALQETQYF.

CDR3 protein: CASSLSGRHNEKLFF. The CDR3 DNA follows: TGTGCCAGCAGTTTATCGGGGAGGCATAATGAAAAACTGTTTTTT. The J gene is TRBJ1-4, the V gene TRBV27; D remains ambiguous. The CDR3 contains 15 residues. The ends were cut back, 0 bases at V and 4 bases at J, with 9 bases in the middle. Germline V CDR1 and CDR2: MNHEY, SMNVEV (reference sequence).

Many counts were recorded for this clonotype. The gene calls are TRBV20-1 and TRBJ2-3; 9 bases agree with TRBD2. Unmatched junction bases numbered 12, after V lost 3 bases and J lost 2 bases. This CDR3 has 17 amino acids. Germline V CDR1 and CDR2: DFQATT, SNEGSKA (reference sequence). For the CDR3, the DNA is TGCAGTGCTAGTCCGGGAGCGGGAGGACTATACACAGATACGCAGTATTTT. Translating it yields CSASPGAGGLYTDTQYF.

This clonotype has only a few counts. This may arise from a read error, as a much more abundant clone is one base away. The gene calls are TRBV5-1 and TRBJ2-2; D may be TRBD1 (7 bases). CDR3 length: 15 residues. V was pared by 6 bases and J by 7 bases, with 19 bases between. Germline lookup yields CDR1 SGHRS and CDR2 YFSETQ. CDR3 nucleotide sequence: TGCGCCAGCAACACAGCCGGGACAGCGGGCGGGGAGCTGTTTTTT. Its protein product is CASNTAGTAGGELFF.

This clonotype was seen ten or more times. The V call is TRBV3-1, the J call TRBJ1-1; 9 bases line up with TRBD1. The J segment lost 11 bases and the V segment lost 0 bases, leaving 7 bases of the junction unmatched. The CDR3 covers 14 residues. The germline CDR1 and CDR2 sequences are LGHDT and YNNKEL (reference sequence). Here the CDR3 DNA reads TGTGCCAGCAGCCAAGATGGACAGGGGCTGGGGGCTTTCTTT. It specifies CASSQDGQGLGAFF. The whole variable domain, filled in from reference TRBV3-1 and TRBJ1-1, reads DTAVSQTPKYLVTQMGNDKSIKCEQNLGHDTMYWYKQDSKKFLKIMFSYNNKELIINETVPNRFSPKSPDKAHLNLHINSLELGDSAVYFCASSQDGQGLGAFFGQGTRLTVV.

The CDR3 nucleotides are TGTGCCAGTAGTATAGGCCTAGGACAGCCCCAGCATTTT. This translates into CASSIGLGQPQHF. V gene TRBV19 combines with J gene TRBJ1-5; no definite D call. There are 13 residues in the CDR3. V lost 1 base and J 7 bases, leaving 8 bases between the germline ends. CDR1 LNHDA and CDR2 SQIVND come from the germline V gene (reference sequence).

The table lists this clonotype with a few counts. This chain uses TRBV5-6 with TRBJ2-7; 13 nucleotides line up with TRBD2. Germline CDR1 reads SGHDT; CDR2 reads YYEEEE. J lost 4 bases, V lost 6 bases, and 1 base had no gene match. This CDR3 contains 13 residues. The CDR3 protein is CASKLAGGYEQYF. CDR3 DNA: TGTGCCAGCAAACTAGCGGGAGGGTACGAGCAGTACTTC.

The chain recombines TRBV14 with TRBJ1-3; D unresolved. The CDR3 contains 15 residues. V gave up 3 bases and J gave up 0 bases, with 9 bases separating them. Germline V lookup: CDR1 SGHDN, CDR2 FVKESK. The CDR3 reads CASSHGFLSGNTIYF. The CDR3 DNA reads TGTGCCAGCAGCCACGGGTTCCTCTCTGGAAACACCATATATTTT.

This clonotype was found a few times. The genes are TRBV7-2 and TRBJ1-5; unclear D gene. Looked up from germline, CDR1 is SGHTA and CDR2 is FQGNSA. CDR3 size: 15 residues. Trimming removed 0 bases at V and 0 bases at J, with 6 bases between. The DNA for the CDR3 is TGTGCCAGCAGCTTAGCCCCTTATAGCAATCAGCCCCAGCATTTT. As protein: CASSLAPYSNQPQHF.

This clonotype was seen at least ten times. The chain employs TRBV18 and TRBJ1-1; D unclear. CDR3 size: 14 residues. Germline CDR1 KGHSH, CDR2 LQKENI. V lost 2 bases, J lost 2 bases, and 9 bases lay in between. In nucleotides, the CDR3 is TGTGCCAGCTCACCATCGTCGATTAACACTGAAGCTTTCTTT. As protein: CASSPSSINTEAFF.